Presented here are 8 T cell receptor beta chains from one specimen sequenced in a study of T cells in localized non-small cell lung cancer. Generated by immunoSEQ multiplex PCR, the TCRdb table keeps only in-frame clones and is missing some. This table holds roughly 90,000 clones, approximately 90% found once. Here the sequenced sample was PBMCs, taken before any cancer treatment. These receptors all come from a woman aged 35 to 70 with stage II squamous cell lung carcinoma.

V usage is TRBV19 and J usage is TRBJ2-2; no clear D gene. The CDR3 covers 12 residues. Germline V gene lookup returns CDR1 LNHDA and CDR2 SQIVND (reference sequence). The ends were cut back, 7 bases at V and 1 base at J, with 4 bases in the middle. In nucleotides, the CDR3 is TGTGCCAGTAAGAGGAACACCGGGGAGCTGTTTTTT. Residues: CASKRNTGELFF.

The chain uses TRBV30 and TRBJ2-7; no reliable D call. V was pared by 1 base and J by 6 bases, with 7 bases between. Germline V CDR1 and CDR2: GTSNPN, SVGIG (reference sequence). This CDR3 comprises 11 residues. CDR3 in amino acids: CAWSGAREQYF. The CDR3 nucleotides are TGTGCCTGGAGTGGCGCTCGCGAGCAGTACTTC.

CDR3 in DNA: TGCGCCAGCAGTCCAGCGCAGTACTTC. Protein sequence: CASSPAQYF. The chain couples TRBV23-1 to TRBJ2-7; D gene ambiguous. TRBV23-1 is an open reading frame, and its role is uncertain. V was clipped by 4 bases and J by 9 bases, with 4 bases between them. The CDR3 contains 9 residues.

The chain recombines TRBV5-6 with TRBJ2-7; 7 nucleotides align to TRBD1. Germline V CDR1 and CDR2: SGHDT, YYEEEE. This CDR3 is 13 amino acids long. V dropped 4 bases and J dropped 2; count of bases not matched to a gene: 3. In DNA, the CDR3 is TGTGCCAGCAGCCAAGGACAGGCCTACGAGCAGTACTTC. Encoded protein: CASSQGQAYEQYF.

This CDR3 is CASSPRTSDGYTF. The DNA of the CDR3 is TGTGCCAGCAGCCCGAGGACGTCGGATGGCTACACCTTC. This sequence joins TRBV5-4 and TRBJ1-2; D ambiguous. CDR3 length: 13 residues. Trimming shortened V by 4 bases and J by 6 bases, and 13 bases separated the two germline ends. Germline V lookup: CDR1 SGHNT, CDR2 YYREEE (reference sequence).

The chain uses TRBV28 and TRBJ1-2; possibly TRBD1 for D (5 bases). Per the germline V gene, CDR1 is MDHEN and CDR2 is SYDVKM. V was pared by 3 bases and J by 3 bases, with 11 bases between. This CDR3 contains 14 residues. The CDR3 DNA is TGTGCCAGCAGTTTGGGGGGAAAGGACTATGGCTACACCTTC. Translated: CASSLGGKDYGYTF.

The chain joins TRBV19 to TRBJ1-2; 8 nucleotides line up with TRBD1. This CDR3 is 15 amino acids long. The V and J ends lost 6 bases and 4 bases, in that order; junction bases with no gene match: 10. From germline, CDR1 is LNHDA and CDR2 SQIVND (reference sequence). The CDR3 here is CASSRAAGGSYGYTF. In DNA form, the CDR3 reads TGTGCCAGTAGCCGTGCCGCAGGGGGCTCCTATGGCTACACCTTC.

The chain carries TRBV5-4 and TRBJ2-1; 9 bases map to TRBD1. Germline CDR1 reads SGHNT; CDR2 reads YYREEE (reference sequence). The junction had 6 bases not matched to a gene; V was cut back by 6 bases and J by 5 bases. This CDR3 region has 14 residues. CDR3 DNA: TGTGCCAGCAAACAGGGGGCAACGGACAATGAGCAGTTCTTC. This translates into CASKQGATDNEQFF.